A single sample is the source of the 21 T cell receptor beta chains below, sequenced in a study of shared clonotypes between healthy human individuals. The repertoire was sequenced with immunoSEQ multiplex PCR; TCRdb's copy has only in-frame clones and lacks some. Of approximately 530,000 clones in the sample, around 95% were seen once. Material for sequencing was naive CD4+ T cells sorted from blood. Noted subset: CD45RA+ positively selected. All receptors derive from a woman aged 30 to 39 in good health.

This rearrangement joins TRBV28 to TRBJ1-2, with a possible D match to TRBD1 (6 bases). V dropped 6 bases and J dropped 2 bases, with 13 bases sitting between them. Germline V lookup: CDR1 MDHEN, CDR2 SYDVKM. CDR3 length: 14 residues. CDR3: CASRWDITNYGYTF. The CDR3 DNA reads TGTGCCAGCAGATGGGACATAACGAACTATGGCTACACCTTC.

The chain is built from TRBV5-1 and TRBJ2-5; D ambiguous. CDR3 length: 14 amino acids. Trimming shortened V by 0 bases and J by 2 bases, and 8 bases separated the two germline ends. Germline CDR1 reads SGHRS; CDR2 reads YFSETQ. As DNA, the CDR3 is TGCGCCAGCAGCTTGGCTCCCCCTCAAGAGACCCAGTACTTC. Its protein is CASSLAPPQETQYF.

The V gene is TRBV6-5, the J gene TRBJ2-2; TRBD1 matches 7 bases. This CDR3 contains 12 residues. Germline loops: CDR1 MNHEY, CDR2 SVGAGI. V lost 7 bases, J lost 7 bases, and 3 bases stayed unmatched. CDR3 nucleotides: TGTGCCAGCAAGGGGGCCGTCGGGGAGCTGTTTTTT. As protein: CASKGAVGELFF.

CDR3 DNA sequence: TGCGCCAGCAGCTTGGCCGTCGGAGGTTCACCCCTCCACTTT. This translates into CASSLAVGGSPLHF. The rearrangement joins TRBV5-1 to TRBJ1-6; D gene uncertain. Germline-derived CDR1 and CDR2 are SGHRS and YFSETQ. Trimming took 0 bases from V and 9 from J, leaving 10 bases between them. There are 14 residues in the CDR3.

The chain combines TRBV6-5 with TRBJ2-2; TRBD1 aligns across 9 bases. The CDR3 contains 15 residues. Germline CDR1 and CDR2: MNHEY and SVGAGI. The V gene end was trimmed by 4 bases and the J gene end by 4 bases; junction bases not matched to a gene: 4. CDR3 DNA sequence: TGTGCCAGCAGTTGGGGACAGGGTGGCACCGGGGAGCTGTTTTTT. It encodes CASSWGQGGTGELFF.

CDR3 residues: CASPYLAGGPHTGELFF. In nucleotides, the CDR3 is TGTGCCAGCCCATACCTAGCGGGAGGGCCCCACACCGGGGAGCTGTTTTTT. V usage is TRBV21-1 and J usage is TRBJ2-2; the DNA was not used to check the table's D call, TRBD2. TRBV21-1 corresponds to a pseudogene. The CDR3 extends over 17 amino acids.

The chain recombines TRBV19 with TRBJ2-7; TRBD2 agrees at 12 bases. Germline loops: CDR1 LNHDA, CDR2 SQIVND (reference sequence). V lost 6 bases and J lost 6; bases outside the gene matches: 9. The CDR3 length is 15 residues. The CDR3 DNA reads TGTGCCAGTAGCCGACTAGCGGGAGTATTCGGCGAGCAGTACTTC. Translated, it gives CASSRLAGVFGEQYF.

The J gene is TRBJ1-2, the V gene TRBV28; D may be TRBD1 (6 bases). CDR1 is MDHEN and CDR2 is SYDVKM in the germline V gene. The CDR3 is 14 amino acids. Trimming shortened V by 5 bases and J by 4 bases, and 14 bases separated the two germline ends. CDR3 in amino acids: CASSDRDKIYGYTF. CDR3 bases: TGTGCCAGCAGTGACCGGGACAAGATCTATGGCTACACCTTC.

The V call is TRBV27, the J call TRBJ2-7; 7 bases are shared with TRBD1. The germline V gene encodes CDR1 MNHEY and CDR2 SMNVEV (reference sequence). The CDR3 extends over 14 amino acids. V trimming: 6 bases; J trimming: 2 bases; junction bases outside the gene matches: 7. The CDR3 DNA is TGTGCCAGCAGACTCCGGACAGGCACCTACGAGCAGTACTTC. This encodes CASRLRTGTYEQYF.

The CDR3 sequence is CASSQRGSPLHF. The CDR3 DNA is TGTGCCAGCTCCCAAAGGGGTTCACCCCTCCACTTT. V gene TRBV7-9 combines with J gene TRBJ1-6; a possible D gene is TRBD1 (5 bases). Trimming left V 8 bases short and J 9 bases short, with 11 bases between. Looked up from germline, CDR1 is SEHNR and CDR2 is FQNEAQ (reference sequence). The CDR3 contains 12 residues.

In regard to this clone: Other DNA sequences in this sample translate to the same CDR3. The CDR3, as DNA: TGTGCCAGCAGTTACGACAGGGGCATGAACACTGAAGCTTTCTTT. It yields the protein CASSYDRGMNTEAFF. The chain is built from TRBV6-5 and TRBJ1-1; 8 bases match TRBD1. The length of the CDR3 is 15 residues. Germline V gene data show CDR1 as MNHEY and CDR2 as SVGAGI. V shed 2 bases, J shed 0 bases, and the junction held 2 bases outside the gene matches.

In its sample, this clone was seen once. V usage is TRBV5-1 and J usage is TRBJ2-2; no clear D gene. The CDR3 is 14 amino acids. V lost 2 bases to trimming and J lost 1 base, with 6 bases between them. Germline CDR1 and CDR2: SGHRS and YFSETQ. CDR3 region: CASSFRRNTGELFF. The CDR3 DNA is TGCGCCAGCAGCTTTCGGAGGAACACCGGGGAGCTGTTTTTT.

The CDR3 protein is CASSDPAGGEKLFF. CDR3 sequence (DNA): TGTGCCAGCAGTGACCCCGCCGGGGGGGAAAAACTGTTTTTT. The rearrangement joins TRBV6-1 to TRBJ1-4; tentatively, D is TRBD1 (5 bases). Germline V CDR1 and CDR2: MNHNS, SASEGT. Between the trimmed V and J ends, which lost 3 bases and 8 bases, there was a span of 13 bases. This CDR3 comprises 14 residues.

The chain links TRBV19 to TRBJ2-7, with 7 bases fitting TRBD2. V shed 6 bases, J shed 6 bases, and the junction held 2 bases outside the gene matches. Per germline, CDR1 LNHDA and CDR2 SQIVND (reference sequence). This CDR3 comprises 11 residues. CDR3 region: CASRQRGEQYF. The CDR3 DNA follows: TGTGCCAGTAGACAGCGGGGCGAGCAGTACTTC.

This CDR3 is CASSPRTEPQPQHF. Written as DNA, the CDR3 is TGTGCCAGCAGCCCCCGGACGGAACCGCAGCCCCAGCATTTT. The chain couples TRBV9 to TRBJ1-5; D is unclear. Trimming pared 4 bases from V and 7 bases from J, leaving 15 bases between. From germline, CDR1 is SGDLS and CDR2 YYNGEE. This CDR3 has 14 residues.

The CDR3 is CASSPNGGGRAGTSGNSTDTQYF. CDR3 coding DNA: TGCGCCAGCTCCCCGAATGGGGGGGGGCGAGCCGGGACTAGCGGGAACAGCACAGATACGCAGTATTTT. This chain uses TRBV10-2 with TRBJ2-3, with 13 bases aligning to TRBD2. The CDR3 sequence is 23 residues long. The V gene's germline CDR1 is WSHSY and CDR2 SAAADI. J was trimmed by 0 bases and V by 8 bases; bases with no gene match: 26.

V usage is TRBV27 and J usage is TRBJ1-2; 8 positions agree with TRBD1. The CDR3 length is 15 residues. J lost 4 bases, V lost 7 bases, and 11 bases had no gene match. Germline-derived CDR1 and CDR2 are MNHEY and SMNVEV (reference sequence). The CDR3 reads CASKVDRGVSYGYTF. The CDR3 DNA sequence: TGTGCCAGCAAAGTCGACAGGGGTGTTAGCTATGGCTACACCTTC.

About this clone: Other DNA sequences within the sample encode an identical CDR3. This chain connects TRBV2 to TRBJ2-7; D ambiguous. CDR3 length: 12 amino acids. Trimming pared 6 bases from V and 0 bases from J, leaving 6 bases between. Germline V CDR1 and CDR2: SNHLY, FYNNEI. Here the CDR3 reads CASSPSSYEQYF. The CDR3 DNA reads TGTGCCAGCAGCCCGAGCTCCTACGAGCAGTACTTC.

The rearrangement joins TRBV28 to TRBJ1-2; D remains unclear. V was clipped by 2 bases and J by 8 bases, with 9 bases between them. CDR1 MDHEN and CDR2 SYDVKM come from the germline V gene. There are 12 residues in the CDR3. The CDR3 coding sequence is TGTGCCAGCAGTTTAGAAGGACGGGGCTACACCTTC. Translated: CASSLEGRGYTF.

The chain couples TRBV5-4 to TRBJ2-6; the D gene could be TRBD1 or TRBD2 (5 bases each). The V end was cut by 3 bases, the J end by 3 bases, with 16 bases between. CDR1 is SGHNT and CDR2 is YYREEE in the germline V gene (reference sequence). The CDR3 length is 17 residues. CDR3 loop: CASSSGAGHLGANVLTF. The CDR3 coding sequence is TGTGCCAGCAGCTCCGGGGCAGGACACCTTGGGGCCAACGTCCTGACTTTC. The variable domain in full, completed from reference TRBV5-4 and TRBJ2-6, reads ETGVTQSPTHLIKTRGQQVTLRCSSQSGHNTVSWYQQALGQGPQFIFQYYREEENGRGNFPPRFSGLQFPNYSSELNVNALELDDSALYLCASSSGAGHLGANVLTFGAGSRLTVL.

The genes are TRBV6-5 and TRBJ2-7, with D tentatively TRBD1 (6 bases). Trimming shortened V by 2 bases and J by 3 bases, and 17 bases separated the two germline ends. This CDR3 is built from 16 residues. The germline gives CDR1 MNHEY, CDR2 SVGAGI. CDR3 sequence: CASSYGAGAEHYEQYF. The CDR3 region has the DNA TGTGCCAGCAGTTACGGGGCAGGGGCCGAACACTACGAGCAGTACTTC.